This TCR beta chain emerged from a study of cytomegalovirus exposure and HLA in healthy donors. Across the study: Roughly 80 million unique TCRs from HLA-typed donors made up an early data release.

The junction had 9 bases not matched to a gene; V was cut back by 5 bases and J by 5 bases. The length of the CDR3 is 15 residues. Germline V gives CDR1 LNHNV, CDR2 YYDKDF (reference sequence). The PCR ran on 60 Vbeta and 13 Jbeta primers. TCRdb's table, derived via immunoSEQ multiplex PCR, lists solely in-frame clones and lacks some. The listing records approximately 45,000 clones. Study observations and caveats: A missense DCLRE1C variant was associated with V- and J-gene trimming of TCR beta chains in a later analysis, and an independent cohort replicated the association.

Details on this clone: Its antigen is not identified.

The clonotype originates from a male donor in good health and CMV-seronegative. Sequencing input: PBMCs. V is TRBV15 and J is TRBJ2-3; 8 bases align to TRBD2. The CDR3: CATSRISGGLDTQYF. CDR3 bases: TGTGCCACCAGCCGCATCAGCGGGGGCCTAGATACGCAGTATTTT.